This T cell receptor (beta chain) came from a study of cytomegalovirus exposure and HLA in healthy donors. To note about this clone: The antigen is not known.

With 60 Vbeta and 13 Jbeta primers, the PCR was carried out. The repertoire was sequenced with immunoSEQ multiplex PCR; TCRdb's copy has only in-frame clones and lacks some. The profile shows fewer than 150,000 clones, about 75% of them singletons. Germline V CDR1 and CDR2: SGHRS, YFSETQ. The CDR3 sequence is 14 residues long. V shed 0 bases and J shed 9 bases, with 13 bases lying between them. The study, taken as a whole, reports: Previously analyzed data showed that most TCR beta V segments were productive at a frequency of about 90% or about 30%. TRBV6-2, TRBV6-3 and other indistinguishable V segments were excluded.

The genes are TRBV5-1 and TRBJ2-1, with D uncertain. Sequenced sample: PBMCs. The source is a young man in good health and CMV-seronegative. CDR3 loop: CASSLGTQVGEQFF. CDR3 bases: TGCGCCAGCAGCTTGGGAACCCAGGTCGGTGAGCAGTTCTTC.